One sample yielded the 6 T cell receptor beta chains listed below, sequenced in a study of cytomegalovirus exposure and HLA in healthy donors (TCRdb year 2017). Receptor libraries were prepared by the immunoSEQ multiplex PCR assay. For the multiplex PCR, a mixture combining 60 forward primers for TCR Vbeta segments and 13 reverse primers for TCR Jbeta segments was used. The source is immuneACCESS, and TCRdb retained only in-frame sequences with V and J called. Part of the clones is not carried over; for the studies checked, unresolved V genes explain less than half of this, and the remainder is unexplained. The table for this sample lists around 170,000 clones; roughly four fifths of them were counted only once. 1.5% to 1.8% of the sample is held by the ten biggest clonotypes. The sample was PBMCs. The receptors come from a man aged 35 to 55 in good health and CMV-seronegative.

The CDR3 is CASSIGWGGAYNEQFF. The DNA of the CDR3 is TGTGCCAGTAGTATAGGCTGGGGGGGGGCCTACAATGAGCAGTTCTTC. The chain has TRBV19 and TRBJ2-1; 7 nucleotides agree with TRBD2. V trimming: 1 base; J trimming: 2 bases; junction bases outside the gene matches: 5. This CDR3 has 16 residues. CDR1 and CDR2 from the germline V gene are LNHDA and SQIVND (reference sequence).

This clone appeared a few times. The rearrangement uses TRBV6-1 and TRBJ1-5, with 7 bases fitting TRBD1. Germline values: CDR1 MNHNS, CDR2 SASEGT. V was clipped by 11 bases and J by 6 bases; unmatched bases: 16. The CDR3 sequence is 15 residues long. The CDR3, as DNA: TGTGCCGGAGGAGAAACAGGGGAACCGACTCAGCCCCAGCATTTT. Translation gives CAGGETGEPTQPQHF.

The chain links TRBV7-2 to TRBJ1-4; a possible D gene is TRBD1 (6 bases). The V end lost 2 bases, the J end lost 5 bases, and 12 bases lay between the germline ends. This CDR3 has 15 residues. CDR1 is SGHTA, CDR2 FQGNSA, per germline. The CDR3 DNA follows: TGTGCCAGCAGCTTAAGGCAGGGGCGCAATGAAAAACTGTTTTTT. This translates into CASSLRQGRNEKLFF.

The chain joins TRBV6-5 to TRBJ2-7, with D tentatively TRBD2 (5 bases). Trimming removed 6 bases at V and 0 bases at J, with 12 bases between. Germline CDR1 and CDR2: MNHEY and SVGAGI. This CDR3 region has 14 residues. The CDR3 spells CASRLTGSSYEQYV. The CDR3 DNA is TGTGCCAGCAGATTGACGGGGAGCTCCTACGAGCAGTACGTC.

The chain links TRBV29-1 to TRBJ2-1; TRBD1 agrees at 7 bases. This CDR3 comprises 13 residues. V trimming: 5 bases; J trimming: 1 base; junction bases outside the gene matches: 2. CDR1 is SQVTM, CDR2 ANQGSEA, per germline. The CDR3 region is CSVTGVSYNEQFF. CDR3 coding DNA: TGCAGCGTTACAGGGGTATCCTACAATGAGCAGTTCTTC.

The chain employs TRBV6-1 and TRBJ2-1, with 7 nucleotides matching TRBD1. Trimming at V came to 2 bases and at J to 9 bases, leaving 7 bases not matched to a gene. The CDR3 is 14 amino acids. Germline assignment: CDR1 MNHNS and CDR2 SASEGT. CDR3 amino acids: CASSESYRGSEQFF. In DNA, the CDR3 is TGTGCCAGCAGTGAATCATACAGGGGTAGTGAGCAGTTCTTC.